What follows are 11 T cell receptor beta chains derived from one specimen sequenced in a study of blood T cell repertoires in COVID-19. Measured with immunoSEQ multiplex PCR; TCRdb has only the in-frame clones, and not every one. Here the sample spans some 240,000 clones, 70% to 90% being singletons. Sequenced: PBMCs or T cells enriched from blood (not recorded which). The receptors shown here come from a woman in her forties or fifties who had been exposed to COVID-19.

The table lists this clone with a few counts. J is TRBJ2-7 and V is TRBV2; D gene uncertain. The CDR3 sequence is 13 residues long. The V gene lost 1 base and the J gene lost 5 bases, with 9 bases spanning the gap. The germline gives CDR1 SNHLY, CDR2 FYNNEI. The CDR3 here is CASSEGQQDEQYF. CDR3 DNA sequence: TGTGCCAGCAGTGAAGGGCAGCAGGACGAGCAGTACTTC.

This clone has just a few counts. V and J are TRBV12-3 or TRBV12-4 and TRBJ1-6, with D uncertain. V was pared by 3 bases and J by 13 bases, with 10 bases between. The CDR3 runs 12 residues. As DNA, the CDR3 is TGTGCCAGCAGTTTTGTCAACTCGCCCCTCCACTTT. This translates into CASSFVNSPLHF.

The chain has TRBV19 and TRBJ1-1; 10 nucleotides match TRBD1. The CDR3 sequence is 13 residues long. Germline V CDR1 and CDR2: LNHDA, SQIVND (reference sequence). Trimming at V came to 9 bases and at J to 5 bases, leaving 6 bases not matched to a gene. Here the CDR3 DNA reads TGTGCCAGCGGAGACAGGGGGCGAACTGAAGCTTTCTTT. Translating it yields CASGDRGRTEAFF.

This chain uses TRBV5-1 with TRBJ1-1; D remains unclear. Germline CDR1 reads SGHRS; CDR2 reads YFSETQ. Trimming shortened V by 5 bases and J by 0 bases, and 8 bases separated the two germline ends. The CDR3 contains 13 residues. The CDR3 DNA reads TGCGCCAGCAGGGAACAGATGAACACTGAAGCTTTCTTT. This sequence encodes CASREQMNTEAFF.

The chain employs TRBV5-1 and TRBJ1-5; 8 positions agree with TRBD1. The V gene end was trimmed by 6 bases and the J gene end by 4 bases; junction bases not matched to a gene: 9. The CDR3 spans 15 residues. The germline CDR1 and CDR2 sequences are SGHRS and YFSETQ. In nucleotides, the CDR3 is TGCGCCAGCAAAACCGGGACAGGTGTGAATCAGCCCCAGCATTTT. Its protein is CASKTGTGVNQPQHF.

This clone showed up just once. This chain links TRBV9 with TRBJ1-3; tentative D call: TRBD1 (6 bases). Trimming stripped 0 bases from V and 4 bases from J, with 17 bases between. The germline CDR1 and CDR2 sequences are SGDLS and YYNGEE. The CDR3 extends over 17 amino acids. Here the CDR3 reads CASSVDIAGRGGNTIYF. The CDR3 nucleotides are TGTGCCAGCAGCGTAGATATAGCGGGCAGGGGAGGAAACACCATATATTTT.

The chain carries TRBV3-1 (or the pseudogene TRBV3-2) and TRBJ1-6; TRBD1 aligns across 9 bases. CDR3 size: 14 residues. The germline gives CDR1 LGHDT, CDR2 YNNKEL (reference sequence). With 6 bases clipped from V and 7 bases from J, the junction kept 4 bases outside the gene matches. Here the CDR3 DNA reads TGTGCCAGCAGGTGGACAGGGGAAAATTCACCCCTCCACTTT. Protein sequence: CASRWTGENSPLHF.

The V gene is TRBV7-3, the J gene TRBJ1-5; D may be TRBD1 (6 bases). The CDR3 has 15 amino acids. From germline, CDR1 is SGHTA and CDR2 FQGTGA. The V gene lost 4 bases and the J gene lost 4 bases, with 14 bases spanning the gap. The CDR3 region is CASSSMDRGNQPQHF. As DNA, the CDR3 is TGTGCCAGCAGCTCGATGGACAGAGGGAATCAGCCCCAGCATTTT.

The chain recombines TRBV29-1 with TRBJ1-4; 9 bases are shared with TRBD1. The germline V gene has CDR1 SQVTM and CDR2 ANQGSEA. The length of the CDR3 is 15 residues. The trim removed 6 bases at V and 4 bases at J, leaving 9 bases unmatched. DNA of the CDR3: TGCAGCGTAGACCCGGGACAGGGTAATAATGAAAAACTGTTTTTT. This translates into CSVDPGQGNNEKLFF.

This clone occurred a few times. This chain links TRBV12-3 or TRBV12-4 with TRBJ2-5; 8 positions match TRBD1. J was trimmed by 4 bases and V by 7 bases; bases with no gene match: 2. CDR3 length equals 12 residues. The CDR3 sequence is CASTRGRETQYF. The CDR3 DNA reads TGTGCCAGCACCAGGGGGCGAGAGACCCAGTACTTC.

V and J are TRBV18 and TRBJ1-6, with TRBD1 matching over 7 bases. Looked up from germline, CDR1 is KGHSH and CDR2 is LQKENI. This CDR3 comprises 22 residues. With V trimmed by 4 bases and J by 1 base, 22 bases remained unmatched. Written as DNA, the CDR3 is TGTGCCAGCTCACTTTTCTGGACTCAGCAGGGGGTGTTCGGATCCTATAATTCACCCCTCCACTTT. It translates to CASSLFWTQQGVFGSYNSPLHF.